The 8 T cell receptor beta chains reported below all come from one sample, sequenced in a study of blood T cell repertoires in COVID-19. Assay used: immunoSEQ multiplex PCR; TCRdb lists only in-frame clones, some missing. This repertoire shows around 460,000 clones, 70% to 90% found once; its top ten account for roughly 0.76%. The specimen was peripheral blood. These receptors were obtained from a man younger than 35 with COVID-19, enrolled during active disease.

This chain links TRBV7-9 with TRBJ2-7, with 8 bases aligning to TRBD2. Germline loops: CDR1 SEHNR, CDR2 FQNEAQ (reference sequence). V lost 2 bases, J lost 3 bases, and 9 bases stayed unmatched. This CDR3 is 16 amino acids long. CDR3 in DNA: TGTGCCAGCAGCTTATCGTCCAGCGGGAGCGGCTACGAGCAGTACTTC. Protein: CASSLSSSGSGYEQYF. The complete variable domain, with remaining parts taken from reference TRBV7-9 and TRBJ2-7, reads DTGVSQNPRHKITKRGQNVTFRCDPISEHNRLYWYRQTLGQGPEFLTYFQNEAQLEKSRLLSDRFSAERPKGSFSTLEIQRTEQGDSAMYLCASSLSSSGSGYEQYFGPGTRLTVT.

The chain joins TRBV15 to TRBJ2-3; a possible D gene is TRBD1 (6 bases). Germline V CDR1 and CDR2: LNHNV, YYDKDF (reference sequence). This CDR3 contains 14 residues. The V end was cut by 5 bases, the J end by 3 bases, with 12 bases between. The CDR3 protein is CATSPGGGTDTQYF. The CDR3 bases are TGTGCCACCAGCCCTGGGGGCGGGACAGATACGCAGTATTTT.

The chain carries TRBV9 and TRBJ1-1; D gene ambiguous. The germline CDR1 and CDR2 sequences are SGDLS and YYNGEE. The length of the CDR3 is 13 residues. V shed 3 bases and J shed 1 base, with 7 bases lying between them. The CDR3: CASSATANTEAFF. The CDR3 coding sequence is TGTGCCAGCAGCGCTACAGCGAACACTGAAGCTTTCTTT.

The chain carries TRBV5-6 and TRBJ2-4, with D possibly matching TRBD2 (6 bases). CDR1 is SGHDT and CDR2 is YYEEEE in the germline V gene. The CDR3 extends over 16 amino acids. Trimming shortened V by 7 bases and J by 5 bases, and 22 bases separated the two germline ends. The CDR3 loop reads CASRRADQGMENIQYF. In DNA form, the CDR3 reads TGTGCCAGCCGGAGGGCGGATCAGGGCATGGAAAACATTCAGTACTTC.

The J gene is TRBJ1-4, the V gene TRBV19; 9 positions agree with TRBD1. Trimming took 3 bases from V and 8 from J; bases not matched to a gene: 7. This CDR3 is 15 amino acids long. Germline CDR1 is LNHDA and CDR2 is SQIVND (reference sequence). The CDR3, as DNA: TGTGCCAGTAGTATTGGCGGACAGGGGACCGAAAAACTGTTTTTT. Amino acids: CASSIGGQGTEKLFF.

The chain recombines TRBV6-1 with TRBJ1-2, with 7 bases identical to TRBD1. Germline V gene data show CDR1 as MNHNS and CDR2 as SASEGT. The CDR3 loop spans 19 amino acids. Trimming removed 4 bases from V and 3 bases from J; junction bases left unmatched: 20. In nucleotides, the CDR3 is TGTGCCAGCAGTGTGAGGCGGGGGGACGCGAGGACAGGACACTATGGCTACACCTTC. Protein sequence: CASSVRRGDARTGHYGYTF.

The gene calls are TRBV5-5 and TRBJ1-3; maybe TRBD1 (5 bases). This CDR3 is built from 14 residues. CDR1 is SGHKS and CDR2 is YYEKEE in the germline V gene (reference sequence). V was trimmed by 5 bases and J by 3 bases, leaving 12 bases between them. Written as DNA, the CDR3 is TGTGCCAGCAGTCCCAGGGCTGATGGAAACACCATATATTTT. This gives the protein CASSPRADGNTIYF.

The count of this clone is one. This chain connects TRBV7-9 to TRBJ1-5, with D perhaps matching TRBD1 (6 bases). Deletions cut 5 bases from V and 7 bases from J, with 12 bases between. The CDR3 length is 13 residues. The germline V gene has CDR1 SEHNR and CDR2 FQNEAQ (reference sequence). The CDR3 spells CASSITGNQPQHF. The CDR3 region has the DNA TGTGCCAGCAGCATCACAGGGAACCAGCCCCAGCATTTT.